These 30 T cell receptor beta chains share one sample of origin, sequenced in a study of lymphopenia after photon versus proton radiotherapy. Assay: immunoSEQ multiplex PCR; the TCRdb copy retains only in-frame clones and omits some. The sample has 75,000 or so clones, around four fifths seen once. The source was peripheral blood, collected from a patient treated with proton-based radiotherapy. Receptors originate from a man between 60 and 75 years old with pancreatic cancer.

CDR3 residues: CASSEQGLSGRAADTQYF. In DNA form, the CDR3 reads TGCGCCAGCAGTGAGCAGGGTTTGAGCGGGAGGGCCGCAGATACGCAGTATTTT. The chain uses TRBV10-2 and TRBJ2-3; 10 bases map to TRBD2. The length of the CDR3 is 18 residues. CDR1 is WSHSY, CDR2 SAAADI, per germline. Trimming removed 2 bases from V and 4 bases from J; junction bases left unmatched: 12.

This rearrangement joins TRBV6-1 to TRBJ2-5; 9 bases line up with TRBD2. CDR1 and CDR2 from the germline V gene are MNHNS and SASEGT. J gave up 2 bases and V 8 bases, and 3 bases lay outside the gene matches. The CDR3 totals 13 residues. This CDR3 reads CASLGLAQETQYF. Here the CDR3 DNA reads TGTGCCAGCCTGGGACTAGCTCAAGAGACCCAGTACTTC.

CDR3 DNA: TGTGCCAGCAGCCCCTCCTCAGTAAGCTACGAGCAGTACTTC. This sequence encodes CASSPSSVSYEQYF. The chain employs TRBV9 and TRBJ2-7; D is ambiguous. The CDR3 runs to 14 residues. Germline CDR1 and CDR2: SGDLS and YYNGEE. Trimming pared 4 bases from V and 3 bases from J, leaving 14 bases between. Full variable domain (remainder filled in from reference TRBV9 and TRBJ2-7): DSGVTQTPKHLITATGQRVTLRCSPRSGDLSVYWYQQSLDQGLQFLIQYYNGEERAKGNILERFSAQQFPDLHSELNLSSLELGDSALYFCASSPSSVSYEQYFGPGTRLTVT.

The chain couples TRBV7-8 to TRBJ2-7; 10 nucleotides match TRBD1. The CDR3 has 15 residues. The V segment lost 3 bases and the J segment 1 base; nucleotides outside the gene matches: 3. Germline V gene lookup returns CDR1 SGHVS and CDR2 FQNEAQ. The CDR3 DNA reads TGTGCCAGCAGCTTTGGGACAGGGGATTCCTACGAGCAGTACTTC. This sequence encodes CASSFGTGDSYEQYF. Using reference TRBV7-8 and TRBJ2-7 for the parts outside the CDR3, the full variable domain is GAGVSQSPRYKVAKRGQDVALRCDPISGHVSLFWYQQALGQGPEFLTYFQNEAQLDKSGLPSDRFFAERPEGSVSTLKIQRTQQEDSAVYLCASSFGTGDSYEQYFGPGTRLTVT.

This chain joins TRBV19 and TRBJ2-2; D call uncertain. The length of the CDR3 is 17 residues. Germline V lookup: CDR1 LNHDA, CDR2 SQIVND (reference sequence). V was trimmed by 6 bases and J by 0 bases, leaving 17 bases between them. CDR3 DNA sequence: TGTGCCAGTAGCTGGAAGGCAGGCAACGCGAACACCGGGGAGCTGTTTTTT. Protein sequence: CASSWKAGNANTGELFF.

This rearrangement joins TRBV28 to TRBJ2-1; D call uncertain. This CDR3 has 17 amino acids. Germline-derived CDR1 and CDR2 are MDHEN and SYDVKM. V gave up 4 bases and J gave up 4 bases, with 20 bases separating them. CDR3 bases: TGTGCCAGCAGTTACCTACTCGCGGACGCTGAGTACAATGAGCAGTTCTTC. It encodes CASSYLLADAEYNEQFF.

This chain joins TRBV5-5 and TRBJ2-7; 7 bases line up with TRBD1. Losses at the gene ends were 3 bases for V and 2 bases for J; bases not matched to a gene: 8. Germline V gene sequence: CDR1 SGHKS, CDR2 YYEKEE (reference sequence). The CDR3 is made up of 15 amino acids. In DNA, the CDR3 is TGTGCCAGCAGCTGGATGGGGACAGACGCCTACGAGCAGTACTTC. Encoded protein: CASSWMGTDAYEQYF.

J is TRBJ2-4 and V is TRBV2; weak D call: TRBD2 (6 bases). Germline CDR1 reads SNHLY; CDR2 reads FYNNEI. This CDR3 contains 18 residues. V shed 4 bases and J shed 1 base, with 20 bases lying between them. The CDR3 loop reads CASSADIAVGMAKNIQYF. The DNA for the CDR3 is TGTGCCAGCAGTGCGGATATAGCGGTGGGGATGGCCAAAAACATTCAGTACTTC.

This chain links TRBV6-6 with TRBJ2-6; D perhaps matches TRBD2 (6 bases). CDR1 MNHNY and CDR2 SVGAGI come from the germline V gene (reference sequence). Trimming took off 6 bases at V and 0 bases at J, with 9 bases between the two ends. This CDR3 contains 15 residues. The CDR3 loop reads CASSSGVSGANVLTF. In DNA form, the CDR3 reads TGTGCCAGCAGCTCGGGAGTCTCTGGGGCCAACGTCCTGACTTTC.

V is TRBV5-1 and J is TRBJ2-3; D could derive from TRBD1 or TRBD2 (5 bases each). From germline, CDR1 is SGHRS and CDR2 YFSETQ. V was trimmed by 4 bases and J by 0 bases, leaving 9 bases between them. The CDR3 is made up of 14 amino acids. The CDR3 DNA reads as TGCGCCAGCAGCCCGGGGACCAGCACAGATACGCAGTATTTT. Translated, it gives CASSPGTSTDTQYF.

CDR3: CATRDRVEGQYF. The DNA of the CDR3 is TGTGCTACCCGGGACAGGGTGGAGGGCCAGTACTTC. The genes are TRBV28 and TRBJ2-5, with 9 positions matching TRBD1. This CDR3 is built from 12 residues. Germline assignment: CDR1 MDHEN and CDR2 SYDVKM.

This clone was seen once. The chain recombines TRBV11-2 with TRBJ2-2, with TRBD2 matching over 10 bases. CDR3 length: 16 residues. Per germline, CDR1 SGHAT and CDR2 FQNNGV. With V trimmed by 5 bases and J by 4 bases, 7 bases remained unmatched. CDR3 protein: CASSPTGLAITGELFF. DNA for the CDR3: TGTGCCAGCAGCCCCACGGGACTAGCGATCACCGGGGAGCTGTTTTTT.

The chain is built from TRBV27 and TRBJ2-1; 7 positions agree with TRBD2. V trimming: 6 bases; J trimming: 7 bases; junction bases outside the gene matches: 15. Germline CDR1 reads MNHEY; CDR2 reads SMNVEV (reference sequence). This CDR3 is 16 amino acids long. CDR3 amino acids: CASRLYFGEGRNEQFF. The DNA for the CDR3 is TGTGCCAGCAGGCTTTATTTTGGGGAGGGCCGGAATGAGCAGTTCTTC.

The chain links TRBV6-6 to TRBJ2-7; 7 bases agree with TRBD2. V shed 2 bases and J 3 bases; nucleotides not matched to a gene: 7. The germline gives CDR1 MNHNY, CDR2 SVGAGI (reference sequence). The CDR3 totals 15 residues. Written as DNA, the CDR3 is TGTGCCAGCAGTTACACGGATGGGGGGGGCTACGAGCAGTACTTC. Its protein is CASSYTDGGGYEQYF.

This chain uses TRBV28 with TRBJ1-2, with a tentative D call TRBD1 (5 bases). CDR1 MDHEN and CDR2 SYDVKM come from the germline V gene. This CDR3 has 14 amino acids. V lost 3 bases to trimming and J lost 5 bases, with 13 bases between them. The CDR3 sequence is CASSFNRGWYGYTF. The CDR3 nucleotides read TGTGCCAGCAGTTTTAATCGGGGGTGGTATGGCTACACCTTC.

The rearrangement links TRBV7-2 to TRBJ1-6; TRBD1 aligns across 11 bases. This CDR3 is 16 amino acids long. CDR1 SGHTA and CDR2 FQGNSA come from the germline V gene. The ends lost 4 bases at V and 13 bases at J; junction bases unmatched: 12. In DNA form, the CDR3 reads TGTGCCAGCAGCTCATGGACAGGGGGCGATAGTCTTCCCCTCCACTTT. Protein: CASSSWTGGDSLPLHF.

The rearrangement uses TRBV28 and TRBJ1-3, with D tentatively TRBD1 (5 bases). The CDR3 runs 17 residues. The germline V gene encodes CDR1 MDHEN and CDR2 SYDVKM. Between the trimmed V and J ends, which lost 7 bases and 0 bases, there was a span of 19 bases. The chain's CDR3 is CASTDGVRGNSGNTIYF. CDR3 coding DNA: TGTGCCAGCACGGACGGGGTTCGGGGGAACTCTGGAAACACCATATATTTT. The whole variable domain, remainder taken from reference TRBV28 and TRBJ1-3, is DVKVTQSSRYLVKRTGEKVFLECVQDMDHENMFWYRQDPGLGLRLIYFSYDVKMKEKGDIPEGYSVSREKKERFSLILESASTNQTSMYLCASTDGVRGNSGNTIYFGEGSWLTVV.

The chain employs TRBV6-6 and TRBJ2-5; unclear D gene. There are 11 residues in the CDR3. The germline V gene encodes CDR1 MNHNY and CDR2 SVGAGI (reference sequence). The ends were cut back, 7 bases at V and 4 bases at J, with 7 bases in the middle. CDR3 DNA: TGTGCCAGCACCCCGGGAGAGACCCAGTACTTC. The encoded protein is CASTPGETQYF.

The chain is built from TRBV7-2 and TRBJ2-7; 13 bases fit TRBD2. Germline CDR1 reads SGHTA; CDR2 reads FQGNSA. The CDR3 runs 15 residues. Trimming removed 3 bases from V and 8 bases from J; junction bases left unmatched: 7. The DNA for the CDR3 is TGTGCCAGCAGCTTTGGACTAGCGGGAGCTAGAAAGCAGTACTTC. Translated: CASSFGLAGARKQYF.

The chain carries TRBV27 and TRBJ1-5; unclear D gene. CDR1 and CDR2 (germline): MNHEY, SMNVEV (reference sequence). The CDR3 sequence is 13 residues long. V was clipped by 5 bases and J by 9 bases, with 14 bases between them. DNA of the CDR3: TGTGCCAGCAGTGGCCAGCTTGGAGGGCCCCAGCATTTT. Protein: CASSGQLGGPQHF.

The chain is built from TRBV11-3 and TRBJ2-2; TRBD1 might be the D (6 bases). Between the trimmed V and J ends, which lost 4 bases and 6 bases, there was a span of 15 bases. The CDR3 extends over 15 amino acids. CDR1 SGHNT and CDR2 YENEEA come from the germline V gene. In DNA, the CDR3 is TGTGCCAGCAGCTCCGTTACAGGGATTCCCGGGGAGCTGTTTTTT. This encodes CASSSVTGIPGELFF. Variable domain in full (rest from reference TRBV11-3 and TRBJ2-2): EAGVVQSPRYKIIEKKQPVAFWCNPISGHNTLYWYLQNLGQGPELLIRYENEEAVDDSQLPKDRFSAERLKGVDSTLKIQPAELGDSAVYLCASSSVTGIPGELFFGEGSRLTVL.

This clone has just one count. J is TRBJ2-6 and V is TRBV10-1; D is possibly TRBD2 (5 bases). This CDR3 comprises 15 residues. Germline assignment: CDR1 WNHNN and CDR2 SYGVQD (reference sequence). V lost 2 bases to trimming and J lost 0 bases, with 5 bases between them. CDR3 region: CASSEGSSGANVLTF. The CDR3 coding sequence is TGCGCCAGCAGTGAGGGGAGCTCTGGGGCCAACGTCCTGACTTTC.

J is TRBJ2-1 and V is TRBV7-9, with TRBD1 matching over 7 bases. This CDR3 spans 14 amino acids. Germline V CDR1 and CDR2: SEHNR, FQNEAQ (reference sequence). V was clipped by 3 bases and J by 2 bases; unmatched bases: 1. The CDR3 region is CASSFDRAYNEQFF. DNA of the CDR3: TGTGCCAGCAGCTTTGACAGGGCCTACAATGAGCAGTTCTTC.

This chain connects TRBV4-2 to TRBJ2-1; 8 nucleotides align to TRBD2. The ends lost 0 bases at V and 0 bases at J; junction bases unmatched: 7. This CDR3 spans 18 amino acids. Per germline, CDR1 LGHNA and CDR2 YNFKEQ. The CDR3 is CASSQDPTSGVSYNEQFF. The CDR3 DNA reads as TGTGCCAGCAGCCAAGATCCCACTAGCGGAGTCTCCTACAATGAGCAGTTCTTC.

This chain links TRBV11-3 with TRBJ2-3; D is undetermined. V lost 6 bases and J lost 0, with 7 bases in between. From germline, CDR1 is SGHNT and CDR2 YENEEA. The CDR3 totals 13 residues. The CDR3 here is CASRETSTDTQYF. CDR3 nucleotide sequence: TGTGCCAGCAGAGAGACTAGCACAGATACGCAGTATTTT.

V and J are TRBV9 and TRBJ2-5, with D perhaps TRBD1 or TRBD2 (5 bases each). The V end lost 0 bases, the J end lost 1 base, and 7 bases lay between the germline ends. The CDR3 runs 14 residues. CDR1 SGDLS and CDR2 YYNGEE come from the germline V gene. The CDR3 reads CASSVGDGQETQYF. CDR3 in DNA: TGTGCCAGCAGCGTAGGGGACGGCCAAGAGACCCAGTACTTC.

This clone was seen a single time. The rearrangement uses TRBV27 and TRBJ2-1; tentatively, D is TRBD1 (6 bases). CDR1 and CDR2 (germline): MNHEY, SMNVEV (reference sequence). V was trimmed by 5 bases and J by 6 bases, leaving 17 bases between them. The CDR3 sequence is 15 residues long. Written as DNA, the CDR3 is TGTGCCAGCAGTACCCCCGGGACACAACGCAATGAGCAGTTCTTC. Translation: CASSTPGTQRNEQFF.

The CDR3 loop reads CSVGPTRGGGTDTQYF. The CDR3 bases are TGCAGCGTTGGCCCCACACGCGGAGGTGGCACAGATACGCAGTATTTT. The V and J genes are TRBV29-1 and TRBJ2-3; weak D call: TRBD2 (5 bases). The CDR3 spans 16 residues. V was cut by 4 bases and J by 1 base, with 18 bases left in between. The germline V gene has CDR1 SQVTM and CDR2 ANQGSEA.

The chain recombines TRBV7-3 with TRBJ2-3, with no clear D. This CDR3 is built from 15 residues. Germline V gene lookup returns CDR1 SGHTA and CDR2 FQGTGA. The V end was cut by 6 bases, the J end by 2 bases, with 15 bases between. The CDR3 DNA reads TGTGCCAGCAGTAGAAACACGGGCTCCACAGATACGCAGTATTTT. The encoded protein is CASSRNTGSTDTQYF.

This clone was detected once. The chain couples TRBV9 to TRBJ2-6; 11 positions agree with TRBD2. The V segment lost 4 bases and the J segment 0 bases; nucleotides outside the gene matches: 9. The CDR3 is 19 residues long. Per germline, CDR1 SGDLS and CDR2 YYNGEE. The CDR3: CASSPIAGGFPSGANVLTF. Here the CDR3 DNA reads TGTGCCAGCAGCCCAATAGCGGGAGGGTTCCCCTCTGGGGCCAACGTCCTGACTTTC.